The present TCR beta chain was sequenced within a study of blood T cell repertoires in COVID-19. Whole-study context: There were acute and convalescent COVID-19 samples, and they came from the United States, Italy and Spain. T cells, B-cell-depleted T cells, or PBMCs supplied cDNA or gDNA.

In the original analysis: Amplified reference gene primers provided the basis for estimating nucleated cell counts. Clones were read by immunoSEQ multiplex PCR, and TCRdb kept only the in-frame ones, dropping some. V, J and clone size were drawn from that table, and D and trimming were deduced from the DNA. This table has some 110,000 clones, approximately 80% appearing once. Deletions cut 5 bases from V and 2 bases from J, with 13 bases between. The length of the CDR3 is 14 residues. Germline CDR1 is LNHNV and CDR2 is YYDKDF (reference sequence). Sequencing was done on a sample of peripheral blood. The chain links TRBV15 to TRBJ2-7; D might be TRBD1 (6 bases). The sequence was obtained from a man in his 70s with active or convalescent COVID-19. CDR3 DNA: TGTGCCACCAGCGTGGGGGCGGTTGCCTACGAGCAGTACTTC. The encoded protein is CATSVGAVAYEQYF.